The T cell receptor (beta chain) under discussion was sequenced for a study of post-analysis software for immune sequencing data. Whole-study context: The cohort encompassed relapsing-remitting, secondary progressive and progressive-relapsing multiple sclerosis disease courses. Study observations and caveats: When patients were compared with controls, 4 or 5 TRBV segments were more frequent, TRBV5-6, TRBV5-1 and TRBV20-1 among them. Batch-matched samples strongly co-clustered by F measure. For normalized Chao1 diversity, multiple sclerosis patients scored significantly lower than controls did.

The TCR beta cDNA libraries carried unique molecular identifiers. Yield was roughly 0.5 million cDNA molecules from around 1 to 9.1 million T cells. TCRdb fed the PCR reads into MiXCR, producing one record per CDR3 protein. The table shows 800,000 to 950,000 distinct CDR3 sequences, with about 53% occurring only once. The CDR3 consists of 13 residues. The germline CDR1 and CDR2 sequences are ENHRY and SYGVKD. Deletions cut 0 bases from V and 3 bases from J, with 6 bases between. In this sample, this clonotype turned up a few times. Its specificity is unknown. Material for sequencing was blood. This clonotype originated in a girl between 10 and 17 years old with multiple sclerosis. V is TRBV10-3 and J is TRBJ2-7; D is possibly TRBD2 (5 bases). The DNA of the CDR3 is TGTGCCATCAGTGAGTCGAGGGACTACGAGCAGTACTTC. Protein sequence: CAISESRDYEQYF.